Below, one TCR beta chain is given with its context. Its antigen is as yet unknown. Only in-frame clones appear in the TCRdb table, and some are missing; sequencing was by immunoSEQ multiplex PCR. The sample consists of about 15,000 clones, roughly two thirds of them appearing once. Graft tissue was processed to release intraepithelial and lamina propria lymphocytes. The source of the sample is a study of graft-versus-host responses after intestinal transplantation. Whole-study context: The study gave all recipients anti-thymocyte globulin induction, then tacrolimus and steroids for about 3 years.

Germline V lookup: CDR1 MGHDK, CDR2 SYGVNS. V lost 4 bases and J lost 3, with 12 bases in between. The CDR3 totals 14 residues. Overall study findings and caveats: GvH clones surfaced in recipient marrow, some emerging earlier in ileum or blood. Peak circulating GvH clone levels tracked with early post-transplant HvG declines.

The J gene is TRBJ1-1, the V gene TRBV25-1; the D gene is possibly TRBD1 (5 bases). This receptor was obtained from a human patient who received an intestinal transplant, so some T cells may come from the graft donor. The material sequenced was ileum tissue, taken less than 700 days after intestinal transplantation. CDR3 amino acids: CASSGRGYDTEAFF. The CDR3 DNA follows: TGTGCCAGCAGTGGAAGGGGTTATGACACTGAAGCTTTCTTT.